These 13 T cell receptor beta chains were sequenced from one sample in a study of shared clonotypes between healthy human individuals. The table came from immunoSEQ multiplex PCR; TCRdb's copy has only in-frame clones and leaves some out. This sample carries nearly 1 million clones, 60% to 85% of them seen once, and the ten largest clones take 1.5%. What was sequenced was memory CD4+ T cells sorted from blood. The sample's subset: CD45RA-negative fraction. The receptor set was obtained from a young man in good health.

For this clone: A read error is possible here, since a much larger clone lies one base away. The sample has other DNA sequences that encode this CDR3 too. The CDR3 DNA reads as TGTGCCAGTAGCTTAAATATGGGACTAGCCTTAGCCAAAAACATTCAGTACTTC. Protein product: CASSLNMGLALAKNIQYF. J is TRBJ2-4 and V is TRBV7-2; 9 nucleotides line up with TRBD2. Germline assignment: CDR1 SGHTA and CDR2 FQGNSA. The CDR3 extends over 18 amino acids.

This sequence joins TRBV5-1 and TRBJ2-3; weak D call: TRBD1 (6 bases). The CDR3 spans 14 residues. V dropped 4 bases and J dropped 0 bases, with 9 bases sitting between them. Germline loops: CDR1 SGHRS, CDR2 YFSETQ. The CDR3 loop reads CASSIGQSTDTQYF. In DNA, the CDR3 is TGCGCCAGCAGCATAGGACAGAGCACAGATACGCAGTATTTT.

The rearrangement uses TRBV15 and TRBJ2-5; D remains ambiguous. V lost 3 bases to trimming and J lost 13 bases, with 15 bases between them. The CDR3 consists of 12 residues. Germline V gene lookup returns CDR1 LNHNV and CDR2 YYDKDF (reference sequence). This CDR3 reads CATSRSVGDLYF. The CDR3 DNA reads TGTGCCACCAGCAGGTCGGTTGGCGATTTGTACTTC.

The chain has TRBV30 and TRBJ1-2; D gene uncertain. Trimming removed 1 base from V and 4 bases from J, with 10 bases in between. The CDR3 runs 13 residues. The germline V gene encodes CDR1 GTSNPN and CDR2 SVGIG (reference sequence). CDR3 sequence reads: CAWSATFGYGYTF. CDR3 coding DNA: TGTGCCTGGAGTGCGACCTTTGGCTATGGCTACACCTTC.

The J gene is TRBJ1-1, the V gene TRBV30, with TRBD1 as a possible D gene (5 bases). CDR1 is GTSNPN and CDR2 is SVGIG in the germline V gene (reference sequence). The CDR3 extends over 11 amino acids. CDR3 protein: CAQTFRDVAFF. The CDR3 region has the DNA TGTGCTCAAACGTTCAGGGATGTAGCTTTCTTT.

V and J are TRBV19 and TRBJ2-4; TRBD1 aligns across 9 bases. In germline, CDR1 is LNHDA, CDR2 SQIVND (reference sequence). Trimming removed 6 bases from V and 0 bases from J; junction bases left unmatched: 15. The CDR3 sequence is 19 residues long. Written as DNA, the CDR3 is TGTGCCAGTAGCAATGACAGGGGGGAAGCCAAACTAGCCAAAAACATTCAGTACTTC. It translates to CASSNDRGEAKLAKNIQYF.

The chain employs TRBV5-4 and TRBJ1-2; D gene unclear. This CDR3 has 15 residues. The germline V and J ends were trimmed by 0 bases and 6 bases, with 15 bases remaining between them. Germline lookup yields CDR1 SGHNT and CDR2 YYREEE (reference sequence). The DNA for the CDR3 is TGTGCCAGCAGCTTGGCCATGGGGTCCTCCGATGGCTACACCTTC. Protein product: CASSLAMGSSDGYTF.

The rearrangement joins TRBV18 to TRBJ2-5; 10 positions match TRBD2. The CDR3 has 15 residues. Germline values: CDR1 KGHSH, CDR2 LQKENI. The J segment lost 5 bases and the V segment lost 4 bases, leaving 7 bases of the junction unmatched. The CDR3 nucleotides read TGTGCCAGCTCACGTTCTAGCGGGGGTCGGGAGACCCAGTACTTC. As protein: CASSRSSGGRETQYF.

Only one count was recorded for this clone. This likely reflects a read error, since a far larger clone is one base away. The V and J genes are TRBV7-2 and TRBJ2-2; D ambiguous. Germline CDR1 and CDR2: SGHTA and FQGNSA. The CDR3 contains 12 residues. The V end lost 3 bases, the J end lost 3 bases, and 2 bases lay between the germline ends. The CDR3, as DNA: TGTGCCAGCAGCTTCGACACCGGGGAGCTGTTTTTT. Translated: CASSFDTGELFF.

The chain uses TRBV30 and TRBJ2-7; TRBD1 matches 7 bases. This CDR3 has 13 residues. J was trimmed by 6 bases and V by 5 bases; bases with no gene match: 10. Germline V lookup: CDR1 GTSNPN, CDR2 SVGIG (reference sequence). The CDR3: CAWARQGKGEQYF. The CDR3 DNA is TGTGCCTGGGCTAGACAGGGTAAAGGCGAGCAGTACTTC. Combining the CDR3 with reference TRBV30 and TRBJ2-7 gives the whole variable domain SQTIHQWPATLVQPVGSPLSLECTVEGTSNPNLYWYRQAAGRGLQLLFYSVGIGQISSEVPQNLSASRPQDRQFILSSKKLLLSDSGFYLCAWARQGKGEQYFGPGTRLTVT.

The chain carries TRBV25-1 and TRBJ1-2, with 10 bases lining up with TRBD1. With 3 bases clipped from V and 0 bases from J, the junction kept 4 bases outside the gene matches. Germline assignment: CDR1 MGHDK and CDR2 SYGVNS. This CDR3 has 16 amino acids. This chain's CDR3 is CASSEPGTGANYGYTF. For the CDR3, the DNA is TGTGCCAGCAGTGAGCCAGGGACAGGGGCTAACTATGGCTACACCTTC.

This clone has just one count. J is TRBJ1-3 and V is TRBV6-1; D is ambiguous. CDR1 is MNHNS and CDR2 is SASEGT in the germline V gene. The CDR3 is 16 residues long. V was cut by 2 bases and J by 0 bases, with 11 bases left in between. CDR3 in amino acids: CASSETAATSGNTIYF. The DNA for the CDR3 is TGTGCCAGCAGTGAAACAGCTGCTACCTCTGGAAACACCATATATTTT.

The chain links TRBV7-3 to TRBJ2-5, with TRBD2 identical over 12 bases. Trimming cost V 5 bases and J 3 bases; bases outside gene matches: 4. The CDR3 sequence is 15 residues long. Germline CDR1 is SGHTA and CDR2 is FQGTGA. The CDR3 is CASSPGLAGKETQYF. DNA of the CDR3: TGTGCCAGCAGCCCAGGACTAGCGGGGAAAGAGACCCAGTACTTC.